This TCR beta chain was recovered during a study of identical twins. Each CDR3 protein gets one entry after TCRdb re-called the 5' RACE reads with MiXCR. This table has some 570,000 distinct CDR3 sequences, about 20% appearing once. Germline loops: CDR1 MNHNS, CDR2 SASEGT. V trimming: 4 bases; J trimming: 4 bases; junction bases outside the gene matches: 17. The CDR3 loop spans 18 amino acids. This clonotype was found once. These data were also filed under a second study, of yellow fever vaccine responses in identical twins.

Sequencing was done on a sample of CD4+ T cells sorted from blood. This chain joins TRBV6-1 and TRBJ2-3, with 7 bases identical to TRBD1. The receptor was derived from a woman aged 18 to 35 in good health. The CDR3: CASSGTGTAPGVSDTQYF. DNA of the CDR3: TGTGCCAGCAGTGGGACAGGAACGGCCCCAGGCGTGTCAGATACGCAGTATTTT.